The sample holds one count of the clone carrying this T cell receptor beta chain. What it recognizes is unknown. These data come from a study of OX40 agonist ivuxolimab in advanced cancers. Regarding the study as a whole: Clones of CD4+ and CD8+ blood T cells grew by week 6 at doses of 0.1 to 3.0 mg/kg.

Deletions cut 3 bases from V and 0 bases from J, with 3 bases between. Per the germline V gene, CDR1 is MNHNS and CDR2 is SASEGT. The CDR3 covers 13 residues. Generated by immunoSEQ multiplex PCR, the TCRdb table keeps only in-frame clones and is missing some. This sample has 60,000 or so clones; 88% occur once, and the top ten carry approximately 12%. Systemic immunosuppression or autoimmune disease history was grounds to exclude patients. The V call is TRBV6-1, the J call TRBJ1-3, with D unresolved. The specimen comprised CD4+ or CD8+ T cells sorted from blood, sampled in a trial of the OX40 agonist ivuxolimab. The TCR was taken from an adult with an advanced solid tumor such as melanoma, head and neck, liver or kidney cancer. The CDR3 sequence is CASSDISGNTIYF. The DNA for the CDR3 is TGTGCCAGCAGTGATATCTCTGGAAACACCATATATTTT.